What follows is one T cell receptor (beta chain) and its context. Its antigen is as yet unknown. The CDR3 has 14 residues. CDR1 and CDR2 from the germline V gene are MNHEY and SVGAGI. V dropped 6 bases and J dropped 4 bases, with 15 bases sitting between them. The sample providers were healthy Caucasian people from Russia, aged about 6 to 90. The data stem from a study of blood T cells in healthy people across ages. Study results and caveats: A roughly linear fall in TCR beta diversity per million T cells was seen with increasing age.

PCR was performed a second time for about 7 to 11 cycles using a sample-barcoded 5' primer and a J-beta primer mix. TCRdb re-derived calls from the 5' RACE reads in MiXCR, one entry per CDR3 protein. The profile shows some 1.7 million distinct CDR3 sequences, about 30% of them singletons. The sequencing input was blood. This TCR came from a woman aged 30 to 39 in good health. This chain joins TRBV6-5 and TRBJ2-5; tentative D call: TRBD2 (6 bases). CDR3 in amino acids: CASRRGSIIETQYF. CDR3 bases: TGTGCCAGCAGGCGGGGTTCCATAATAGAGACCCAGTACTTC.